Shown below are 28 T cell receptor beta chains from a single sample sequenced in a study of blood T cell repertoires in COVID-19. Some clones are missing from TCRdb's copy, which holds only in-frame ones; the method was immunoSEQ multiplex PCR. The sample contains more than 95,000 clones, around 90% of which appear only once. Sequences were obtained from peripheral blood. Receptors were obtained from a human donor in a cohort sampled during active COVID-19.

The chain's CDR3 is CASSALAPTYEQYF. CDR3 sequence (DNA): TGTGCCAGTAGTGCACTAGCGCCTACCTACGAGCAGTACTTC. V gene TRBV19 combines with J gene TRBJ2-7; 7 positions match TRBD2. The CDR3 extends over 14 amino acids. V lost 5 bases, J lost 2 bases, and 6 bases stayed unmatched. Germline CDR1 reads LNHDA; CDR2 reads SQIVND (reference sequence). The full variable domain, its missing parts supplied by reference TRBV19 and TRBJ2-7, is DGGITQSPKYLFRKEGQNVTLSCEQNLNHDAMYWYRQDPGQGLRLIYYSQIVNDFQKGDIAEGYSVSREKKESFPLTVTSAQKNPTAFYLCASSALAPTYEQYFGPGTRLTVT.

The chain employs TRBV5-1 and TRBJ2-3; tentatively, D is TRBD2 (6 bases). V lost 4 bases, J lost 4 bases, and 13 bases lay in between. The germline CDR1 and CDR2 sequences are SGHRS and YFSETQ. The CDR3 contains 14 residues. CDR3 amino acids: CASSGEVGADTQYF. CDR3 sequence (DNA): TGCGCCAGCAGCGGGGAGGTCGGAGCAGATACGCAGTATTTT.

This chain connects TRBV2 to TRBJ2-5, with D uncertain. Trimming removed 5 bases at V and 5 bases at J, with 12 bases between. Germline values: CDR1 SNHLY, CDR2 FYNNEI. CDR3 size: 13 residues. This CDR3 is CASSSYREETQYF. The CDR3 bases are TGTGCCAGCAGTTCATACCGTGAGGAGACCCAGTACTTC.

The sample holds a few counts of this clone. CDR3 sequence reads: CASSLDINSGNTIYF. The CDR3 nucleotides are TGCGCCAGCAGCTTGGACATAAACTCTGGAAACACCATATATTTT. The genes are TRBV5-1 and TRBJ1-3; no definite D call. Per the germline V gene, CDR1 is SGHRS and CDR2 is YFSETQ. Between the trimmed V and J ends, which lost 0 bases and 0 bases, there was a span of 7 bases. This CDR3 is built from 15 residues.

The V call is TRBV6-5, the J call TRBJ2-1, with 11 nucleotides matching TRBD2. CDR1 MNHEY and CDR2 SVGAGI come from the germline V gene. The J segment lost 13 bases and the V segment lost 2 bases, leaving 7 bases of the junction unmatched. This CDR3 is 14 amino acids long. The CDR3 bases are TGTGCCAGCAGTTACATGGGGACTAGCGGCCAACAGTTCTTC. Translated: CASSYMGTSGQQFF.

This clone appeared a single time. The rearrangement links TRBV27 to TRBJ1-2; no firm D call. Germline-derived CDR1 and CDR2 are MNHEY and SMNVEV (reference sequence). The CDR3 extends over 15 amino acids. V was pared by 6 bases and J by 4 bases, with 18 bases between. The CDR3 DNA reads as TGTGCCAGCAGCTCATCTGGAAGTAGCCGCTATGGCTACACCTTC. Protein: CASSSSGSSRYGYTF.

The genes are TRBV29-1 and TRBJ2-3, with TRBD2 identical over 8 bases. This CDR3 comprises 14 residues. V lost 4 bases to trimming and J lost 5 bases; unmatched junction nucleotides: 8. Per the germline V gene, CDR1 is SQVTM and CDR2 is ANQGSEA. The CDR3 nucleotides are TGCAGCGTTGCTCGGCGGGGGGCCGAAGATACGCAGTATTTT. Its translation: CSVARRGAEDTQYF.

The chain employs TRBV28 and TRBJ1-2; unclear D gene. CDR1 MDHEN and CDR2 SYDVKM come from the germline V gene. The CDR3 covers 13 residues. Trimming took 7 bases from V and 4 from J, leaving 13 bases between them. The CDR3 here is CASKEGSVYGYTF. CDR3 bases: TGTGCCAGCAAAGAGGGTTCGGTCTATGGCTACACCTTC.

The chain combines TRBV5-1 with TRBJ2-7, with 13 bases that match TRBD2. V was pared by 4 bases and J by 4 bases, with 11 bases of the junction left unmatched. The CDR3 length is 17 residues. CDR1 and CDR2 from the germline V gene are SGHRS and YFSETQ. The CDR3 here is CASSTGRGLAGAYEQYF. As DNA, the CDR3 is TGCGCCAGCAGCACAGGAAGAGGACTAGCGGGAGCGTACGAGCAGTACTTC.

Only a few counts were recorded for this clone. The chain is built from TRBV4-1 and TRBJ1-4; D uncertain. The V gene lost 1 base and the J gene lost 8 bases, with 14 bases spanning the gap. Germline-derived CDR1 and CDR2 are MGHRA and YSYEKL. There are 15 residues in the CDR3. CDR3 nucleotide sequence: TGCGCCAGCAGCCAAGTTGGAGGGCCTATCGAAAAACTGTTTTTT. Its translation: CASSQVGGPIEKLFF.

This chain uses TRBV10-2 with TRBJ2-2; D might be TRBD1 (5 bases). CDR1 is WSHSY, CDR2 SAAADI, per germline. The V gene lost 2 bases and the J gene lost 0 bases, with 10 bases spanning the gap. CDR3 size: 16 residues. The DNA of the CDR3 is TGCGCCAGCAGTGAGGGTACAGGTCCGAACACCGGGGAGCTGTTTTTT. Translating gives CASSEGTGPNTGELFF.

The gene calls are TRBV29-1 and TRBJ2-1; D perhaps matches TRBD2 (6 bases). Germline lookup yields CDR1 SQVTM and CDR2 ANQGSEA. The CDR3 consists of 13 residues. Trimming stripped 7 bases from V and 7 bases from J, with 17 bases between. The CDR3 DNA sequence: TGCAGCGCCGGAGGGGCCCAAGGGAATGAGCAGTTCTTC. It specifies CSAGGAQGNEQFF.

J is TRBJ1-4 and V is TRBV19, with TRBD1 matching 7 bases. This CDR3 spans 15 amino acids. CDR1 is LNHDA and CDR2 is SQIVND in the germline V gene (reference sequence). With V trimmed by 5 bases and J by 5 bases, 8 bases remained unmatched. CDR3 nucleotides: TGTGCCAGTAGTCGTACAGGGGCGCCGAATGAAAAACTGTTTTTT. Translation: CASSRTGAPNEKLFF.

The V call is TRBV24-1, the J call TRBJ2-1; 9 bases align to TRBD1. The trim removed 3 bases at V and 6 bases at J, leaving 2 bases unmatched. Germline CDR1 reads KGHDR; CDR2 reads SFDVKD. This CDR3 is 14 amino acids long. The CDR3 here is CATSDETGGNEQFF. The DNA for the CDR3 is TGTGCCACCAGTGATGAGACAGGGGGCAATGAGCAGTTCTTC.

V and J are TRBV4-1 and TRBJ2-7, with 9 bases matching TRBD2. The trim removed 4 bases at V and 1 base at J, leaving 11 bases unmatched. Germline V CDR1 and CDR2: MGHRA, YSYEKL. The CDR3 extends over 17 amino acids. CDR3 sequence: CASSPTSSGIASYEQYF. CDR3 DNA sequence: TGCGCCAGCAGCCCTACCTCTAGCGGGATCGCTTCCTACGAGCAGTACTTC.

The chain links TRBV7-9 to TRBJ1-1, with 11 bases aligning to TRBD1. The CDR3 sequence is 14 residues long. Germline CDR1 and CDR2: SEHNR and FQNEAQ (reference sequence). V shed 5 bases, J shed 7 bases, and the junction held 6 bases outside the gene matches. The CDR3: CASSVGQGENEAFF. The CDR3 bases are TGTGCCAGCAGCGTGGGACAGGGGGAGAATGAAGCTTTCTTT.

The rearrangement uses TRBV5-1 and TRBJ1-3; 11 bases are a match to TRBD1. The CDR3 has 15 residues. The V gene end was trimmed by 5 bases and the J gene end by 1 base; junction bases not matched to a gene: 2. The germline CDR1 and CDR2 sequences are SGHRS and YFSETQ. CDR3 in amino acids: CASRGQGASGNTIYF. The CDR3 DNA sequence: TGCGCCAGCAGAGGACAGGGGGCATCTGGAAACACCATATATTTT.

This clone has a count of ten or more. Additional DNA sequences in this sample encode the identical CDR3. V gene TRBV3-1 (or the pseudogene TRBV3-2) combines with J gene TRBJ1-5; no clear D. This CDR3 spans 12 amino acids. Germline values: CDR1 LGHDT, CDR2 YNNKEL (reference sequence). The V end was cut by 1 base, the J end by 7 bases, with 5 bases between. CDR3 coding DNA: TGTGCCAGCAGCCAAGGAGGGCAGCCCCAGCATTTT. Translating gives CASSQGGQPQHF.

Turning to this clone: The sample holds other DNA sequences that translate to the same CDR3. The chain uses TRBV5-1 and TRBJ1-2; 12 positions agree with TRBD1. The CDR3 spans 14 residues. J gave up 2 bases and V 4 bases, and 0 bases lay outside the gene matches. The germline gives CDR1 SGHRS, CDR2 YFSETQ. This chain's CDR3 is CASSGTGGNYGYTF. DNA of the CDR3: TGCGCCAGCAGCGGGACAGGGGGCAACTATGGCTACACCTTC.

The rearrangement joins TRBV9 to TRBJ1-3; D is unresolved. This CDR3 is built from 15 residues. V lost 0 bases and J lost 0, with 7 bases in between. Germline V gives CDR1 SGDLS, CDR2 YYNGEE. This CDR3 reads CASSVGQFSGNTIYF. The CDR3 DNA follows: TGTGCCAGCAGCGTAGGTCAGTTCTCTGGAAACACCATATATTTT.

The chain couples TRBV4-2 to TRBJ2-6, with a tentative D call TRBD1 (5 bases). Trimming took 0 bases from V and 4 from J, leaving 10 bases between them. CDR1 and CDR2 (germline): LGHNA, YNFKEQ. The CDR3 spans 16 residues. Here the CDR3 DNA reads TGTGCCAGCAGCCAAGAGGGGCGCGCCGGGGCCAACGTCCTGACTTTC. It specifies CASSQEGRAGANVLTF.

The chain joins TRBV12-5 to TRBJ2-1, with 8 bases lining up with TRBD1. V lost 1 base and J lost 3; bases outside the gene matches: 2. This CDR3 region has 15 residues. The germline CDR1 and CDR2 sequences are LGHNT and FRNRAP. The CDR3 here is CASGLGQGRYNEQFF. The CDR3 DNA reads TGTGCTAGTGGTTTGGGACAGGGGCGCTACAATGAGCAGTTCTTC.

A single count supports this clone. This chain uses TRBV4-1 with TRBJ2-1, with 8 bases matching TRBD2. Trimming cost V 4 bases and J 12 bases; bases outside gene matches: 8. The CDR3 runs 13 residues. From germline, CDR1 is MGHRA and CDR2 YSYEKL. CDR3 DNA sequence: TGCGCCAGCAGCCTCGGACTAGCCGGTCGGCAGTTCTTC. Its translation is CASSLGLAGRQFF.

The chain carries TRBV28 and TRBJ1-2; D unresolved. Germline values: CDR1 MDHEN, CDR2 SYDVKM. The CDR3 spans 14 residues. The V end was cut by 5 bases, the J end by 6 bases, with 16 bases between. The CDR3 DNA reads TGTGCCAGCAGTCAAGGAGCAAGGAACGATGGCTACACCTTC. Protein: CASSQGARNDGYTF.

The chain joins TRBV4-1 to TRBJ2-1; D is undetermined. This CDR3 is 11 amino acids long. V was shortened by 4 bases and J by 8 bases, with 6 bases between the two germline ends. Germline-derived CDR1 and CDR2 are MGHRA and YSYEKL. The CDR3: CASSLLDEQFF. The CDR3 region has the DNA TGCGCCAGCAGCCTCCTTGATGAGCAGTTCTTC.

The V call is TRBV3-1 (or the pseudogene TRBV3-2), the J call TRBJ2-3; 9 bases align to TRBD1. Germline loops: CDR1 LGHDT, CDR2 YNNKEL (reference sequence). CDR3 length equals 11 residues. The CDR3 bases are TGTGCGACACAGGGGGCAAATACGCAGTATTTT. Its translation: CATQGANTQYF.

J is TRBJ2-1 and V is TRBV27; possibly TRBD2 for D (5 bases). The length of the CDR3 is 15 residues. Trimming pared 2 bases from V and 7 bases from J, leaving 15 bases between. CDR1 and CDR2 from the germline V gene are MNHEY and SMNVEV (reference sequence). The CDR3 coding sequence is TGTGCCAGCAGTTTAAATTTGAGGGTATCAAATGAGCAGTTCTTC. Its translation: CASSLNLRVSNEQFF.

This chain connects TRBV3-1 (or the pseudogene TRBV3-2) to TRBJ2-2; D uncertain. Looked up from germline, CDR1 is LGHDT and CDR2 is YNNKEL (reference sequence). The CDR3 sequence is 12 residues long. V gave up 2 bases and J gave up 6 bases, with 4 bases separating them. The CDR3 is CASSQFAGELFF. The CDR3 DNA is TGTGCCAGCAGCCAATTCGCCGGGGAGCTGTTTTTT.